The sequence of this TCR beta chain was determined in a study of blood T cells in healthy people across ages. Study context: There was about one barcoded beta molecule captured by template switching per two T cells. General observations from the study: Lack of knowledge of donor CMV status possibly confounded expanded clonotype changes. Naive T cell percentage and TCR beta diversity correlated strongly.

PBMCs, at least 7 million per sample, were isolated. In regard to this clonotype: The antigen is unknown.

This CDR3 spans 14 amino acids. The germline CDR1 and CDR2 sequences are DFQATT and SNEGSKA (reference sequence). With 6 bases removed from V and 1 base from J, the gap between germline ends came to 15 bases. Primers used in a second PCR of roughly 7 to 12 cycles were a sample-barcoded 5' primer and a J-beta primer mix. TCRdb itself ran the 5' RACE reads through MiXCR, one entry per CDR3 protein. Of 600,000 to 850,000 distinct CDR3 sequences listed, approximately 43% were seen once; the top ten hold less than 25%. Source material: blood. V usage is TRBV20-1 and J usage is TRBJ1-2; D is perhaps TRBD1 (5 bases). The source of this sequence is a woman aged 60-70 years in good health. CDR3 nucleotides: TGCAGTGCGTGGATTCAGGGATATAACTATGGCTACACCTTC. This translates into CSAWIQGYNYGYTF.